This entry lists 7 T cell receptor beta chains sequenced from one sample in a study of vaccination effects on CD4 cells after COVID-19. Pools of viral peptides were used by the ViraFEST assay to expand antigen-specific CD4+ T cells ahead of sequencing. The culture ran for approximately 10 days before CD4+ T cells were isolated. Nucleocapsid antibodies were negative in the vaccine recipients, who had never had SARS-CoV-2 infection. Only in-frame clones appear in the TCRdb table, and some are missing; sequencing was by immunoSEQ multiplex PCR. This sample has roughly 25,000 clones, with 73% found just once. Antigen specificity for these receptors is unknown. This material consisted of CD4+ T cells from PBMCs cultured with SARS-CoV-2 spike peptides, taken before COVID-19 vaccination. The receptors come from a human donor who received a COVID-19 vaccine.

The chain joins TRBV18 to TRBJ1-2; possible D gene TRBD1, 5 bases. Germline V gene data show CDR1 as KGHSH and CDR2 as LQKENI. This CDR3 is 15 amino acids long. Between the trimmed V and J ends, which lost 2 bases and 1 base, there was a span of 11 bases. The CDR3 spells CASSPTGGNNYGYTF. In nucleotides, the CDR3 is TGTGCCAGCTCACCAACGGGGGGGAATAACTATGGCTACACCTTC. Drawing the rest from reference TRBV18 and TRBJ1-2, the complete variable domain is NAGVMQNPRHLVRRRGQEARLRCSPMKGHSHVYWYRQLPEEGLKFMVYLQKENIIDESGMPKERFSAEFPKEGPSILRIQQVVRGDSAAYFCASSPTGGNNYGYTFGSGTRLTVV.

The gene calls are TRBV5-4 and TRBJ2-1, with 9 bases that match TRBD2. With V trimmed by 4 bases and J by 5 bases, 7 bases remained unmatched. CDR1 is SGHNT, CDR2 YYREEE, per germline (reference sequence). CDR3 length equals 15 residues. CDR3 DNA sequence: TGTGCCAGCAGCATGGTAGCGGGAGTTGACAATGAGCAGTTCTTC. Residues: CASSMVAGVDNEQFF.

This clone has just one count. Compared with germline, one end of the junction differs, possibly owing to a read error. The chain is built from TRBV23-1 and TRBJ1-6; a possible D gene is TRBD1 (5 bases). TRBV23-1 is known as an ORF, though its function is uncertain. This CDR3 is built from 11 residues. The CDR3 DNA sequence: TGCGCCAGCAGTCAATCTGGGGCCCCCCATTTT. Translated: CASSQSGAPHF.

The chain is built from TRBV5-1 and TRBJ2-7; the D gene is possibly TRBD1 (5 bases). CDR3 length equals 16 residues. Trimming pared 3 bases from V and 5 bases from J, leaving 21 bases between. CDR1 and CDR2 from the germline V gene are SGHRS and YFSETQ. The CDR3 protein is CASSSVSGQSGNEQYF. The DNA for the CDR3 is TGCGCCAGCAGCTCCGTTTCCGGACAAAGTGGCAACGAGCAGTACTTC.

In this sample, this clone turned up a few times. CDR3 nucleotide sequence: TGCGCCAGCAGCCCTACGATAGGTTGGGGGACTGAAGCTTTCTTT. This translates into CASSPTIGWGTEAFF. The chain uses TRBV5-1 and TRBJ1-1, with D perhaps TRBD1 (5 bases). Germline V gene data show CDR1 as SGHRS and CDR2 as YFSETQ. V was cut by 4 bases and J by 5 bases, with 18 bases left in between. This CDR3 region has 15 residues.

The chain is built from TRBV21-1 and TRBJ1-2; the table calls TRBD1, which could not be checked here. TRBV21-1 is termed a pseudogene. This CDR3 region has 15 residues. CDR3 coding DNA: TGTGCCAGCAGCTCCCATACGACAGGGGGTGGTGGCTACACCTTC. Translated: CASSSHTTGGGGYTF.

In DNA form, the CDR3 reads TGCGCCAGCAGCCAAGTCCCTCAGGGTAGGAATGAAAAACTGTTTTTT. Its translation is CASSQVPQGRNEKLFF. V usage is TRBV4-1 and J usage is TRBJ1-4; D possibly corresponds to TRBD1 (5 bases). V lost 1 base and J 5 bases, leaving 14 bases between the germline ends. CDR3 length: 16 residues. CDR1 is MGHRA, CDR2 YSYEKL, per germline.